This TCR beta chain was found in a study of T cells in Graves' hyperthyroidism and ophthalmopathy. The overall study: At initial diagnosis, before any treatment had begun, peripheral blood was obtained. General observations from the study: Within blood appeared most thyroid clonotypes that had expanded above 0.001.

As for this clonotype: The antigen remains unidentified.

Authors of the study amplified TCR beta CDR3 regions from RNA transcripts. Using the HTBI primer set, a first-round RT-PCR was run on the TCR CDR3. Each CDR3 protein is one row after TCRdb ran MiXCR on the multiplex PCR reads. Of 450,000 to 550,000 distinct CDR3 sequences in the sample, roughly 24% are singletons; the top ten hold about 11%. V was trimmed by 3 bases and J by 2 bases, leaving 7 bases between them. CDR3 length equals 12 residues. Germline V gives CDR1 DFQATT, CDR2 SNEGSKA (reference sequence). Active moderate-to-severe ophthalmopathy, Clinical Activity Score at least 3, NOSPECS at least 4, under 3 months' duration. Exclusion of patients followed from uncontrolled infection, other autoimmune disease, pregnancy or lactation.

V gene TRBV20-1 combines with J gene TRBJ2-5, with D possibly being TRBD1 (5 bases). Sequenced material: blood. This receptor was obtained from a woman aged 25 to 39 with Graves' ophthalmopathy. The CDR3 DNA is TGCAGTGCTAGTGGGGCACAAGAGACCCAGTACTTC. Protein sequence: CSASGAQETQYF.